One and the same sample provided the 12 T cell receptor beta chains below, sequenced in a study of blood T cell repertoires in COVID-19. Generated by immunoSEQ multiplex PCR, the TCRdb table keeps only in-frame clones and is missing some. The sample lists some 180,000 clones, 75% to 95% occurring once. The sequencing sample was made of peripheral blood. These receptors were collected from a man aged 45-65 years with acute or convalescent COVID-19.

The chain joins TRBV5-4 to TRBJ2-2; the match to TRBD2 covers 10 bases. Germline V gene sequence: CDR1 SGHNT, CDR2 YYREEE (reference sequence). With V trimmed by 3 bases and J by 4 bases, 3 bases remained unmatched. CDR3 length: 15 residues. Written as DNA, the CDR3 is TGTGCCAGCAGCTCGGGACTAGCGCCCACCGGGGAGCTGTTTTTT. Its protein product is CASSSGLAPTGELFF.

The rearrangement uses TRBV6-1 and TRBJ2-1, with 10 bases matching TRBD2. Germline CDR1 is MNHNS and CDR2 is SASEGT. Trimming cost V 2 bases and J 15 bases; bases outside gene matches: 13. The CDR3 is made up of 15 amino acids. The CDR3 here is CASSESLAGEGRVFF. DNA of the CDR3: TGTGCCAGCAGTGAAAGTCTAGCGGGAGAAGGAAGGGTGTTCTTC.

The V gene is TRBV27, the J gene TRBJ2-1; 8 positions match TRBD2. With V trimmed by 0 bases and J by 10 bases, 17 bases remained unmatched. The CDR3 sequence is 18 residues long. Germline V lookup: CDR1 MNHEY, CDR2 SMNVEV (reference sequence). The CDR3 spells CASSLSVGGPSGFGEQFF. The CDR3 coding sequence is TGTGCCAGCAGTTTATCGGTGGGGGGGCCTAGCGGGTTCGGCGAGCAGTTCTTC.

This chain links TRBV7-2 with TRBJ2-3; 7 bases align to TRBD1. The V gene's germline CDR1 is SGHTA and CDR2 FQGNSA. CDR3 size: 16 residues. V was clipped by 1 base and J by 3 bases; unmatched bases: 7. CDR3 protein: CASSLESGGITDTQYF. In DNA form, the CDR3 reads TGTGCCAGCAGCTTAGAGTCAGGGGGAATAACAGATACGCAGTATTTT.

Here the CDR3 reads CASSWAGILGGNTIYF. The CDR3 region has the DNA TGTGCCAGCAGTTGGGCAGGCATCCTTGGGGGAAACACCATATATTTT. The V and J genes are TRBV28 and TRBJ1-3; unclear D gene. The CDR3 runs to 16 residues. CDR1 is MDHEN and CDR2 is SYDVKM in the germline V gene. V lost 4 bases to trimming and J lost 4 bases, with 17 bases between them.

This rearrangement joins TRBV5-3 to TRBJ2-1; D may be TRBD2 (6 bases). TRBV5-3 is an ORF; its function is uncertain. CDR3 length equals 13 residues. V was clipped by 1 base and J by 4 bases, with 6 bases between them. CDR3 nucleotides: TGTGCCAGAAGCTTGCGGGGGTACAATGAGCAGTTCTTC. It yields the protein CARSLRGYNEQFF.

This clone has a single count. The chain uses TRBV18 and TRBJ2-1; maybe TRBD2 (5 bases). The CDR3 length is 12 residues. Trimming took 5 bases from V and 8 from J, leaving 10 bases between them. Germline V lookup: CDR1 KGHSH, CDR2 LQKENI. CDR3 region: CASSTSFYEQFF. The DNA of the CDR3 is TGTGCCAGCTCAACTAGTTTCTATGAGCAGTTCTTC.

This sequence joins TRBV7-2 and TRBJ1-2, with 7 bases that match TRBD1. Germline V gene data show CDR1 as SGHTA and CDR2 as FQGNSA. The CDR3 covers 13 residues. V shed 5 bases and J 4 bases; nucleotides not matched to a gene: 4. The CDR3 loop is CASSPTGPYGYTF. The CDR3 coding sequence is TGTGCCAGCAGCCCGACAGGGCCCTATGGCTACACCTTC. Complete variable domain (other parts from reference TRBV7-2 and TRBJ1-2): GAGVSQSPSNKVTEKGKDVELRCDPISGHTALYWYRQSLGQGLEFLIYFQGNSAPDKSGLPSDRFSAERTGGSVSTLTIQRTQQEDSAVYLCASSPTGPYGYTFGSGTRLTVV.

The chain combines TRBV9 with TRBJ1-2, with a possible D match to TRBD1 (6 bases). The germline V and J ends were trimmed by 4 bases and 7 bases, with 17 bases remaining between them. The V gene's germline CDR1 is SGDLS and CDR2 YYNGEE. The CDR3 length is 14 residues. CDR3 in amino acids: CASSIQTGISGYTF. DNA for the CDR3: TGTGCCAGCAGCATCCAGACAGGCATCTCTGGCTACACCTTC.

The genes are TRBV7-2 and TRBJ2-7, with D tentatively TRBD2 (6 bases). The CDR3 has 13 amino acids. From germline, CDR1 is SGHTA and CDR2 FQGNSA. V lost 3 bases to trimming and J lost 4 bases, with 10 bases between them. CDR3 loop: CASSFGAGYEQYF. Written as DNA, the CDR3 is TGTGCCAGCAGCTTCGGGGCGGGATACGAGCAGTACTTC.

The chain uses TRBV7-6 and TRBJ1-6; TRBD1 is a possible D gene (5 bases). The length of the CDR3 is 16 residues. V was pared by 5 bases and J by 5 bases, with 16 bases between. The germline V gene has CDR1 SGHVS and CDR2 FNYEAQ. DNA of the CDR3: TGTGCCAGCAGCCCACAATCACCAGGGAATAATTCACCCCTCCACTTT. It is translated as CASSPQSPGNNSPLHF.

The rearrangement joins TRBV21-1 to TRBJ2-3; TRBD2, the table's D call, lacks a check against the DNA. TRBV21-1 is reported as a pseudogene. There are 15 residues in the CDR3. CDR3 nucleotides: TGTGCCAGCAGCAGGCTAGCGCCCCGCACAGATACGCAGTATTTT. The encoded protein is CASSRLAPRTDTQYF.